The rows below give T cell receptor beta chains drawn from one sample of a study of blood T cell repertoires in COVID-19. Only in-frame clones appear in the TCRdb table, and some are missing; sequencing was by immunoSEQ multiplex PCR. Among 110,000 or so clones listed, about 85% were seen once. Sequencing was performed on peripheral blood. Receptor source: a man aged 40-49 years with acute or convalescent COVID-19. CDR3s include the opening cysteine and the closing phenylalanine or tryptophan. A D gene is named only where the DNA matches it firmly. Clone size, where shown, is once, few, many, or a class for clones that have expanded.

.,TRBJ2-7,15,TRBD1,TRBV9,TGTGCCAGCAGCGTAGAGGACAGGGCTCCCTACGAGCAGTACTTC,CASSVEDRAPYEQYF
.,TRBJ1-6,13,.,TRBV30,TGTGCCTGGAGGGTTGTCGGGAATTCACCCCTCCACTTT,CAWRVVGNSPLHF
.,TRBJ2-2,13,TRBD1,TRBV29-1,TGCAGCGTCCTGACAGGGGACACCGGGGAGCTGTTTTTT,CSVLTGDTGELFF
.,TRBJ2-3,15,TRBD2,TRBV10-2,TGCGCCAGCAGTCCGCTAGCGGGGTTTGGAGATACGCAGTATTTT,CASSPLAGFGDTQYF
.,TRBJ2-7,16,TRBD2,TRBV4-3,TGCGCCAGCAGCCAGGGACTAGCGGGGGCCTTCTACGAGCAGTACTTC,CASSQGLAGAFYEQYF
.,TRBJ1-1,13,TRBD1,TRBV12-3/TRBV12-4,TGTGCCAGCAGTAGACAGGGTGGGCCTGAAGCTTTCTTT,CASSRQGGPEAFF
.,TRBJ2-1,14,.,TRBV29-1,TGCAGCGTTGAATACGGGGGAGGGGGAGGAGAGCAGTTCTTC,CSVEYGGGGGEQFF
.,TRBJ2-3,15,TRBD1,TRBV7-6,TGTGCCAGCAGCCCGGGACAGGGTAACGCAGATACGCAGTATTTT,CASSPGQGNADTQYF
.,TRBJ2-4,16,.,TRBV3-1/TRBV3-2,TGTGCCAGCAGCTCCCGGGACTGGACTTGGGAAAACATTCAGTACTTC,CASSSRDWTWENIQYF
.,TRBJ2-6,13,.,TRBV18,TGTGCCAGCACGGGGGACGGGGCCAACGTCCTGACTTTC,CASTGDGANVLTF
.,TRBJ2-3,15,.,TRBV9,TGTGCCAGCAGCGTAGGTGGGGGGTTCACAGATACGCAGTATTTT,CASSVGGGFTDTQYF
.,TRBJ2-2,16,TRBD2,TRBV9,TGTGCCAGCAGCCCCCGTTGGGGACTAGCTGGAGGGGAGCTGTTTTTT,CASSPRWGLAGGELFF
.,TRBJ1-2,12,TRBD1,TRBV6-5,TGTGCCAGCAGTTCAGGACAGGTTGGCTACACCTTC,CASSSGQVGYTF
once,TRBJ2-2,15,TRBD1,TRBV5-6,TGTGCCAGCAGCTTGTGGGACAGGGGAACCGGGGAGCTGTTTTTT,CASSLWDRGTGELFF
few,TRBJ1-6,16,TRBD1,TRBV11-1,TGTGCCAGCAGCCCGATGCCGGGACAGGGCGGATCACCCCTCCACTTT,CASSPMPGQGGSPLHF
.,TRBJ2-3,14,.,TRBV30,TGTGCCCTTTCGGCAGGGTCCGTTACAGATACGCAGTATTTT,CALSAGSVTDTQYF
.,TRBJ1-1,15,.,TRBV6-2/TRBV6-3,TGTGCCAGCAGTTATTCCCGTATCGTAAACACTGAAGCTTTCTTT,CASSYSRIVNTEAFF
.,TRBJ1-4,16,TRBD1,TRBV5-1,TGCGCCAGCAGCATAGGGACAGGGGCAACTAATGAAAAACTGTTTTTT,CASSIGTGATNEKLFF
.,TRBJ2-3,16,.,TRBV5-6,TGTGCCAGCAGCTTTCTACAGCTAAAACCCAGAGATACGCAGTATTTT,CASSFLQLKPRDTQYF
.,TRBJ2-3,17,TRBD2,TRBV24-1,TGTGCCACCAGTGATGGAGGGGCGGGGGGTTACACAGATACGCAGTATTTT,CATSDGGAGGYTDTQYF
few,TRBJ1-1,16,.,TRBV7-2,TGTGCCAGCAGCTTATCAAGGGGCGCAAGTAACACTGAAGCTTTCTTT,CASSLSRGASNTEAFF
.,TRBJ2-5,14,.,TRBV7-8,TGTGCCAGCAGCTTAGGCCTAGCGACGGAGACCCAGTACTTC,CASSLGLATETQYF
.,TRBJ1-2,13,.,TRBV6-2/TRBV6-3,TGTGCCAGCAGTTGGTCAGCTAACTATGGCTACACCTTC,CASSWSANYGYTF
.,TRBJ2-4,17,.,TRBV4-3,TGCGCCAGCAGCCTAAGTGTGACACAGATAGCCAAAAACATTCAGTACTTC,CASSLSVTQIAKNIQYF
.,TRBJ1-1,14,TRBD1,TRBV11-2,TGTGCCAGCAGCGCCTCGACAGGGGACACTGAAGCTTTCTTT,CASSASTGDTEAFF
.,TRBJ1-2,14,.,TRBV6-5,TGTGCCAGCACCGACCGCGGGGGTCGATATGGCTACACCTTC,CASTDRGGRYGYTF
once,TRBJ1-2,13,.,TRBV7-9,TGTGCCAGCAGCCCGGACTTCTACTATGGCTACACCTTC,CASSPDFYYGYTF
.,TRBJ1-5,16,.,TRBV30,TGTGCCTGGAGTGTACCTCACAGGGTGGGCAATCAGCCCCAGCATTTT,CAWSVPHRVGNQPQHF
.,TRBJ2-1,16,.,TRBV6-2/TRBV6-3,TGTGCCAGCAGTTACTCGACGGGGGGCGCGGTCAATGAGCAGTTCTTC,CASSYSTGGAVNEQFF
.,TRBJ2-3,13,.,TRBV24-1,TGTGCCACCAGTGGATTAGGGGCAGATACGCAGTATTTT,CATSGLGADTQYF
.,TRBJ1-1,14,.,TRBV21-1,TGTGCCAGCAGCAGCAAGGGGATGAACACTGAAGCTTTCTTT,CASSSKGMNTEAFF
.,TRBJ2-7,14,.,TRBV6-2/TRBV6-3,TGTGCCAGCAGTTACGGGCACCGTTCCTACGAGCAGTACTTC,CASSYGHRSYEQYF